This passage covers 25 T cell receptor beta chains from one sample sequenced in a study of monozygotic twins with inflammatory bowel disease. TCRdb reprocessed the 5' RACE reads, keeping one entry per CDR3 protein, no DNA. This sample's table reports 400,000 or so distinct CDR3 sequences. Sequenced: blood. The source is a human donor with ulcerative colitis or Crohn's disease, or a healthy co-twin of an affected twin (not recorded which).

The genes are TRBV10-3 and TRBJ2-7; the TCRdb call, TRBD1, lacks DNA for checking. Germline V lookup: CDR1 ENHRY, CDR2 SYGVKD. This CDR3 is built from 13 residues. CDR3 sequence reads: CAISESSGSEQYF.

The CDR3 region is CASGQSAGGRNEQFF. V is TRBV12-5 and J is TRBJ2-1; no DNA is available, so the TRBD2 call from TCRdb remains unchecked. Germline CDR1 reads LGHNT; CDR2 reads FRNRAP. The CDR3 runs 15 residues.

The V gene is TRBV5-1, the J gene TRBJ1-4; TCRdb selects TRBD1, and the lack of DNA leaves this call unchecked. The CDR3 runs 16 residues. CDR1 is SGHRS, CDR2 YFSETQ, per germline. CDR3 region: CASGRTGFERGEKLFF.

The chain couples TRBV29-1 to TRBJ2-3; TCRdb picks TRBD2, but there is no DNA to check that call. In germline, CDR1 is SQVTM, CDR2 ANQGSEA. CDR3 size: 14 residues. Here the CDR3 reads CSVNSGGAADTQYF.

This sequence joins TRBV25-1 and TRBJ2-1; TCRdb's D gene call, TRBD1, goes unchecked for lack of DNA. The CDR3 covers 13 residues. Germline lookup yields CDR1 MGHDK and CDR2 SYGVNS. CDR3 in amino acids: CASSGAWYNEQFF.

This chain uses TRBV5-1 with TRBJ2-1; TCRdb designates TRBD2, a call that cannot be tested without DNA. The V gene's germline CDR1 is SGHRS and CDR2 YFSETQ. The CDR3 runs to 16 residues. CDR3 amino acids: CASTGLAGVGYNEQFF. The variable domain in full, completed from reference TRBV5-1 and TRBJ2-1, reads KAGVTQTPRYLIKTRGQQVTLSCSPISGHRSVSWYQQTPGQGLQFLFEYFSETQRNKGNFPGRFSGRQFSNSRSEMNVSTLELGDSALYLCASTGLAGVGYNEQFFGPGTRLTVL.

The chain has TRBV5-1 and TRBJ2-3; the D gene TCRdb calls, TRBD1, cannot be checked with no DNA. This CDR3 spans 14 amino acids. CDR1 is SGHRS and CDR2 is YFSETQ in the germline V gene. CDR3 region: CASSLRRGLDTQYF.

This chain uses TRBV3-1 with TRBJ2-1; there is no DNA to check the TCRdb D call of TRBD1. The length of the CDR3 is 15 residues. Germline-derived CDR1 and CDR2 are LGHDT and YNNKEL (reference sequence). The CDR3 sequence: CASSPKTRELSEQFF.

The chain has TRBV5-5 and TRBJ2-3; TCRdb's D call of TRBD2 is untestable without DNA. In germline, CDR1 is SGHKS, CDR2 YYEKEE (reference sequence). The CDR3 loop spans 17 amino acids. The CDR3: CASSLQTSGTSTDTQYF.

The chain is built from TRBV5-5 and TRBJ2-5. Germline values: CDR1 SGHKS, CDR2 YYEKEE (reference sequence). The CDR3 spans 12 residues. The CDR3 region is CASSLDVETQYF.

CDR3 loop: CASSFQTASFSNQPQHF. The chain is built from TRBV12-3 or TRBV12-4 and TRBJ1-5. This CDR3 region has 17 residues.

J is TRBJ2-1 and V is TRBV6-2 or TRBV6-3; absent DNA, TCRdb's TRBD1 call cannot be checked. The CDR3 contains 15 residues. Germline values: CDR1 MNHEY, CDR2 SVGEGT. CDR3 region: CASRPGTNSGPEQFF.

This chain joins TRBV9 and TRBJ2-1; the TRBD1 assignment by TCRdb is unverifiable without DNA. The germline CDR1 and CDR2 sequences are SGDLS and YYNGEE. The CDR3 spans 16 residues. This CDR3 is CASSVGIPGVYNEQFF.

The gene calls are TRBV11-2 and TRBJ2-2; checking the TCRdb D call of TRBD1 is not possible without DNA. The CDR3 has 16 residues. Germline V lookup: CDR1 SGHAT, CDR2 FQNNGV. The CDR3 here is CASSLGTGLYTGELFF.

The chain uses TRBV5-1 and TRBJ2-2; TCRdb reports TRBD1, a call that lacks DNA to check it against. The CDR3 has 16 amino acids. The V gene's germline CDR1 is SGHRS and CDR2 YFSETQ. CDR3 amino acids: CASSYPGTGATGELFF.

This chain links TRBV28 with TRBJ2-7; TCRdb reports TRBD2, a call that lacks DNA to check it against. This CDR3 contains 13 residues. Germline values: CDR1 MDHEN, CDR2 SYDVKM. The CDR3: CASSQVAGDEQYF.

The chain combines TRBV10-3 with TRBJ2-2; TCRdb's D gene call, TRBD2, goes unchecked for lack of DNA. The V gene's germline CDR1 is ENHRY and CDR2 SYGVKD. The CDR3 has 15 residues. CDR3 region: CAISTGTSYTGELFF.

The genes are TRBV9 and TRBJ2-3; TCRdb's D gene call, TRBD2, goes unchecked for lack of DNA. Looked up from germline, CDR1 is SGDLS and CDR2 is YYNGEE. The CDR3 runs to 15 residues. This CDR3 is CASSVRGAHTDTQYF.

The rearrangement joins TRBV11-1 to TRBJ2-5. This CDR3 region has 14 residues. Germline CDR1 reads SGHAT; CDR2 reads FQDESV (reference sequence). CDR3 sequence reads: CASSLAGAGETQYF. Using reference TRBV11-1 and TRBJ2-5 for the parts outside the CDR3, the full variable domain is EAEVAQSPRYKITEKSQAVAFWCDPISGHATLYWYRQILGQGPELLVQFQDESVVDDSQLPKDRFSAERLKGVDSTLKIQPAELGDSAMYLCASSLAGAGETQYFGPGTRLLVL.

The chain recombines TRBV11-2 with TRBJ2-1; TCRdb indicates TRBD2, and absent DNA this call remains unverified. Germline-derived CDR1 and CDR2 are SGHAT and FQNNGV. There are 14 residues in the CDR3. CDR3 amino acids: CASSQGLAVLEQFF. Full variable domain (missing parts from reference TRBV11-2 and TRBJ2-1): EAGVAQSPRYKIIEKRQSVAFWCNPISGHATLYWYQQILGQGPKLLIQFQNNGVVDDSQLPKDRFSAERLKGVDSTLKIQPAKLEDSAVYLCASSQGLAVLEQFFGPGTRLTVL.

The chain is built from TRBV3-1 and TRBJ2-5; TCRdb proposes TRBD1, but this gene call is untestable without DNA. Germline-derived CDR1 and CDR2 are LGHDT and YNNKEL (reference sequence). CDR3 length: 14 residues. CDR3 loop: CASSGGTVKETQYF.

The chain is built from TRBV20-1 and TRBJ1-2. This CDR3 has 12 amino acids. In germline, CDR1 is DFQATT, CDR2 SNEGSKA (reference sequence). The CDR3 loop is CSARAGGAGYTF.

This sequence joins TRBV20-1 and TRBJ1-2; TCRdb gives TRBD1 as the D gene, but with no DNA this cannot be confirmed. There are 17 residues in the CDR3. Germline assignment: CDR1 DFQATT and CDR2 SNEGSKA (reference sequence). The chain's CDR3 is CSTRDRRGQGPNYGYTF.

V and J are TRBV12-3 or TRBV12-4 and TRBJ2-2; TCRdb selects TRBD1, and the lack of DNA leaves this call unchecked. This CDR3 is 17 amino acids long. CDR3 amino acids: CASSWGPRGGQTGELFF.

This rearrangement joins TRBV12-3 or TRBV12-4 to TRBJ2-5; the D call of TRBD1 rests on TCRdb alone, since no DNA is present to check it. The CDR3 totals 14 residues. CDR3 sequence reads: CASSLPGGLETQYF.